The T cell receptor (beta chain) under discussion was sequenced for a study of spatial heterogeneity in lung cancer. Looking at the study overall: More than 8.5 raw reads, on average, carried each unique TCR and UMI combination.

V was cut by 6 bases and J by 3 bases, with 15 bases left in between. This CDR3 is 15 amino acids long. General study points: More often at tumor resection than at routine follow-up, ubiquitous expanded tumor TCRs were detected in the blood.

Each molecule of TCR cDNA was tagged with one unique molecular identifier. From the 5' RACE reads, TCRdb called clonotypes with MiXCR, one entry per CDR3 protein. Here the sample spans over 75,000 distinct CDR3 sequences, about 20% being singletons. On this clonotype itself: As yet, its antigen is unknown.

Described time point: sample taken at primary tumor resection. In each case, whole RNA from tumor, nontumor lung or frozen PBMC was sequenced unsorted. Samples came from 65 to 75 TRACERx patients with untreated early-stage lung cancer. The V call is TRBV12-3 or TRBV12-4, the J call TRBJ2-1; the D call may be TRBD1 or TRBD2 (5 bases each). This TCR derives from a male donor with early-stage non-small cell lung cancer. The sample in question was PBMCs, obtained at surgery. CDR3 protein: CASSEPGRVYNEQFF. CDR3 nucleotides: TGTGCCAGCAGCGAACCGGGACGGGTCTACAATGAGCAGTTCTTC.